This passage covers 10 T cell receptor beta chains from one sample sequenced in a study of T cells after somatic rescue of genetic block. The method was immunoSEQ multiplex PCR; TCRdb's version includes in-frame clones alone and lacks a portion of them. The sample carries 110,000 or so clones, about 89% recorded once. Material for sequencing was peripheral blood mononuclear cells (PBMCs). Receptors originate from a woman between 18 and 29 years old.

DNA of the CDR3: TGTGCCAGCAGTCCCGCGGACAGGGGGCGACGGTCACCCCTCCACTTT. It encodes CASSPADRGRRSPLHF. The chain couples TRBV7-9 to TRBJ1-6; 11 bases are a match to TRBD1. V lost 6 bases and J lost 10; bases outside the gene matches: 11. Germline V gene data show CDR1 as SEHNR and CDR2 as FQNEAQ (reference sequence). There are 16 residues in the CDR3.

The chain employs TRBV9 and TRBJ1-1, with TRBD1 matching 8 bases. CDR3 length equals 16 residues. Germline V gene sequence: CDR1 SGDLS, CDR2 YYNGEE. The ends lost 5 bases at V and 1 base at J; junction bases unmatched: 10. In DNA, the CDR3 is TGTGCCAGCAGTGAGCACCCCAGGGGGCGGAACACTGAAGCTTTCTTT. It codes for CASSEHPRGRNTEAFF.

The J gene is TRBJ2-7, the V gene TRBV5-1; the D gene is possibly TRBD2 (5 bases). Trimming pared 0 bases from V and 4 bases from J, leaving 17 bases between. The CDR3 spans 16 residues. In germline, CDR1 is SGHRS, CDR2 YFSETQ. This chain's CDR3 is CASSLVAGGILYEQYF. CDR3 bases: TGCGCCAGCAGCTTGGTTGCGGGTGGGATTCTTTACGAGCAGTACTTC.

This clone was found once. This sequence joins TRBV2 and TRBJ2-3; no firm D call. V was clipped by 5 bases and J by 8 bases, with 17 bases between them. Per the germline V gene, CDR1 is SNHLY and CDR2 is FYNNEI. The CDR3 spans 14 residues. Here the CDR3 DNA reads TGTGCCAGCAGTCCCGGACCGGTCTTAGGTACGCAGTATTTT. Translation: CASSPGPVLGTQYF.

Details on this clone: Other nucleotide sequences from this sample produce the same CDR3. The chain uses TRBV10-2 and TRBJ1-1; the match to TRBD1 covers 8 bases. Germline assignment: CDR1 WSHSY and CDR2 SAAADI. The CDR3 length is 13 residues. V shed 6 bases, J shed 5 bases, and the junction held 5 bases outside the gene matches. The CDR3: CASSDRGITEAFF. DNA of the CDR3: TGCGCCAGCAGCGACAGGGGTATTACTGAAGCTTTCTTT.

The chain has TRBV9 and TRBJ2-1, with D tentatively TRBD1 or TRBD2 (5 bases each). Germline values: CDR1 SGDLS, CDR2 YYNGEE. The CDR3 is 12 residues long. Between the trimmed V and J ends, which lost 4 bases and 8 bases, there was a span of 10 bases. This CDR3 reads CASSPRGDEQFF. In DNA form, the CDR3 reads TGTGCCAGCAGCCCGAGAGGGGATGAGCAGTTCTTC.

J is TRBJ2-3 and V is TRBV25-1; 13 positions agree with TRBD2. Looked up from germline, CDR1 is MGHDK and CDR2 is SYGVNS. The CDR3 has 16 amino acids. With 6 bases clipped from V and 3 bases from J, the junction kept 6 bases outside the gene matches. The CDR3 loop reads CASSAGLAGETDTQYF. CDR3 nucleotides: TGTGCCAGCAGCGCTGGACTAGCGGGGGAAACAGATACGCAGTATTTT.

The V gene is TRBV19, the J gene TRBJ1-2, with TRBD1 matching 7 bases. CDR1 LNHDA and CDR2 SQIVND come from the germline V gene (reference sequence). The CDR3 is made up of 17 amino acids. This CDR3 reads CARCGTANHLANYGYTF. Written as DNA, the CDR3 is TGTGCTCGCTGTGGGACAGCAAACCACCTAGCTAACTATGGCTACACCTTC.

The chain carries TRBV7-2 and TRBJ1-2; D ambiguous. The length of the CDR3 is 12 residues. V lost 2 bases, J lost 4 bases, and 5 bases lay in between. Germline CDR1 reads SGHTA; CDR2 reads FQGNSA. This CDR3 is CASSLQSYGYTF. CDR3 bases: TGTGCCAGCAGCTTACAGAGCTATGGCTACACCTTC.

This rearrangement joins TRBV4-3 to TRBJ1-2; 7 nucleotides agree with TRBD1. Germline V gene lookup returns CDR1 LGHNA and CDR2 YSLEER. CDR3 length: 15 amino acids. With V trimmed by 6 bases and J by 6 bases, 13 bases remained unmatched. The CDR3 here is CASSTTGLTRNGYTF. The CDR3 DNA follows: TGCGCCAGCAGTACGACAGGGCTCACCCGGAATGGCTACACCTTC.